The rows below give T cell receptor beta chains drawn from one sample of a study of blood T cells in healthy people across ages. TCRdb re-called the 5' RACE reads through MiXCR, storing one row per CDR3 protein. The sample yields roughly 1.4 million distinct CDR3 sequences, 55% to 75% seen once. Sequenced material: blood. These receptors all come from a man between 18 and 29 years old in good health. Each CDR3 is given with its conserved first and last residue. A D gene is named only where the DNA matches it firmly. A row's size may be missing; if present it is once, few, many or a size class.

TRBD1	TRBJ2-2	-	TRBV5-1	CANSPTTGDTGELFF	TGCGCCAACAGCCCGACGACAGGGGACACCGGGGAGCTGTTTTTT
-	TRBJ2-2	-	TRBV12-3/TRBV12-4	CAGSLIGELFF	TGTGCCGGCAGTTTGATCGGGGAGCTGTTTTTT
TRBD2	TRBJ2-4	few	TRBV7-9	CASSSPSVLADVQYF	TGTGCCAGCAGCTCCCCCTCCGTACTAGCGGACGTTCAGTACTTC
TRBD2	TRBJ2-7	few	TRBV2	CASIGAGALGEQYF	TGTGCCAGCATCGGGGCGGGAGCTCTTGGCGAGCAGTACTTC
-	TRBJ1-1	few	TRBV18	CASSPPSSEGAFF	TGTGCCAGCTCACCACCATCGAGCGAGGGAGCTTTCTTT
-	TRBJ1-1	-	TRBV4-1	CVSSQGPDGTEAFF	TGCGTCAGCAGCCAAGGCCCGGACGGAACTGAAGCTTTCTTT
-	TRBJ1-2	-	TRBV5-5	CASSAWDLNYGYTF	TGTGCCAGCAGCGCCTGGGACCTTAACTATGGCTACACCTTC
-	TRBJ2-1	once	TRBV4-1	CASMGHSSNEQFF	TGCGCCAGCATGGGCCACTCCTCCAATGAGCAGTTCTTC
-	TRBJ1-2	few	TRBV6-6	CASSLTPNYGYTF	TGTGCCAGCAGCCTTACCCCTAACTATGGCTACACCTTC
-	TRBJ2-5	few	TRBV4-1	CASSPFLSSELGYQETQYF	TGCGCCAGCAGCCCCTTCCTTTCATCCGAGCTCGGGTACCAAGAGACCCAGTACTTC
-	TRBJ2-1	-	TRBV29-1	CSAGRVGATLYNEQFF	TGCAGCGCCGGCCGGGTCGGGGCAACCCTTTACAATGAGCAGTTCTTC
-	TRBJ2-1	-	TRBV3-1	CASSQDADYEQFF	TGTGCCAGCAGCCAGGACGCGGACTATGAGCAGTTCTTC
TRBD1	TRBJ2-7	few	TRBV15	CATSGRDRAPYEQYF	TGTGCCACCAGCGGTCGGGACAGGGCCCCTTACGAGCAGTACTTC
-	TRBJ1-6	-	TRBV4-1	CASRGTEYNSPLHF	TGCGCCAGCAGGGGGACGGAATATAATTCACCCCTCCACTTT
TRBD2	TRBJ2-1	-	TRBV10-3	CAISGSAGVSSYNEQFF	TGTGCCATCAGTGGGAGTGCGGGGGTGAGCTCCTACAATGAGCAGTTCTTC
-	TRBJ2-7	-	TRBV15	CATSNQGDEQYF	TGTGCCACCAGCAACCAGGGAGACGAGCAGTACTTC
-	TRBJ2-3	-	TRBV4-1	CASSQVLTDTQYF	TGTGCCAGCAGCCAAGTTCTGACAGATACGCAGTATTTT
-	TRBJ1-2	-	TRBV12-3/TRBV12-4	CASSLSPDIYGYTF	TGTGCCAGCAGCCTTTCTCCAGATATTTATGGCTACACCTTC
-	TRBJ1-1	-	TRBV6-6	CASSYSIRYTDTEAFF	TGTGCCAGCAGTTACTCGATTCGGTACACAGACACTGAAGCTTTCTTT
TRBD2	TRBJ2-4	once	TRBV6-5	CASRLAGEINNEQYF	TGTGCCAGCAGACTAGCGGGGGAGATTAACAATGAGCAGTACTTC
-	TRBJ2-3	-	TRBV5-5	CASSLQGRAQGTDTQYF	TGTGCCAGCAGCTTGCAGGGGCGGGCCCAAGGCACAGATACGCAGTATTTT
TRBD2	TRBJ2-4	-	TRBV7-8	CASSRRTSGAKNIQYF	TGTGCCAGCAGCAGGCGGACTAGCGGGGCCAAAAACATTCAGTACTTC
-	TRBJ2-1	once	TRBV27	CASSFGQAVNEQFF	TGTGCCAGCAGTTTTGGGCAAGCGGTAAATGAGCAGTTCTTT
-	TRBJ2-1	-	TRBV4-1	CASSSEGSVGNEQFF	TGCGCCAGCAGCTCAGAAGGATCAGTCGGCAATGAGCAGTTCTTC
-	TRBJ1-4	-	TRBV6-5	CASKKGGMGEKLFF	TGTGCCAGCAAAAAGGGAGGGATGGGTGAAAAACTGTTTTTT
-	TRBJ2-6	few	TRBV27	CASSLQGFPGANVLTF	TGTGCCAGCAGTTTACAGGGGTTCCCTGGGGCCAACGTCCTGACTTTC
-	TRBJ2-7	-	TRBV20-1	CSAIGDYEQYF	TGCAGTGCTATAGGGGATTACGAGCAGTACTTC
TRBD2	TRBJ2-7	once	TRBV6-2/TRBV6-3	CASLLAGTYEQYF	TGTGCCAGCCTACTAGCGGGGACCTACGAGCAGTACTTC
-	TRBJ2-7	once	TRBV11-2	CASSSLTTGKGEQYF	TGTGCCAGCAGCTCCCTTACTACAGGGAAGGGCGAGCAGTACTTC
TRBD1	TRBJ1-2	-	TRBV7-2	CASSFPTWTGSNYGYTF	TGTGCCAGCAGCTTCCCGACCTGGACAGGGTCTAACTATGGCTACACCTTC
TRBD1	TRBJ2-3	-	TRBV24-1	CATSGTGETDTQYF	TGTGCCACCTCCGGGACAGGGGAGACAGATACGCAGTATTTT
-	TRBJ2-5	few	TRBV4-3	CASSQASGQETQYF	TGCGCCAGCAGCCAAGCTTCAGGGCAAGAGACCCAGTACTTC
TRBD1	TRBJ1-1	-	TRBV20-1	CSARDHRTGVDTEAFF	TGCAGCGCTAGAGATCACAGGACAGGGGTGGACACTGAAGCTTTCTTT
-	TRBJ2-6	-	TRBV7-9	CASSLDVTSGANVLTF	TGTGCCAGCAGCTTAGACGTCACCTCTGGGGCCAACGTCCTGACTTTC
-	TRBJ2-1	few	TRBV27	CASMRVQGYEQFF	TGTGCCAGCATGCGGGTCCAGGGATATGAGCAGTTCTTC
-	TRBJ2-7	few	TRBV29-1	CSVKRGPSAAEQYF	TGCAGCGTGAAGAGGGGTCCTTCGGCCGCCGAGCAGTACTTC
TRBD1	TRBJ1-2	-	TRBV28	CASSRRTGHYGYTF	TGTGCCAGCAGTCGGAGGACAGGGCACTATGGCTACACCTTC
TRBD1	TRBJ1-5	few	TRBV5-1	CASSLNTGGEQPQHF	TGCGCCAGCAGCTTGAATACAGGGGGCGAGCAGCCCCAGCATTTT
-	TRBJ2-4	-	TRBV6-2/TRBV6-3	CASSYVSGDIQYF	TGTGCCAGCAGTTACGTCAGTGGGGACATTCAGTACTTC
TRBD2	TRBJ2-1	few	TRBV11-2	CASSNNPLAASTNEQFF	TGTGCCAGCAGCAACAACCCACTAGCGGCCTCGACCAATGAGCAGTTCTTC
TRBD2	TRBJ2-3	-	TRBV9	CASSPLGLAGKATQYF	TGTGCCAGCAGCCCCCTGGGACTAGCGGGGAAGGCTACGCAGTATTTT
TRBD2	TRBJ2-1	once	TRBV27	CASRLAGDVNEQFF	TGTGCCAGCCGGCTAGCGGGGGACGTCAATGAGCAGTTCTTC
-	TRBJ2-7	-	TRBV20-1	CSARRDSEQYF	TGCAGTGCTAGACGGGACTCCGAGCAGTACTTC
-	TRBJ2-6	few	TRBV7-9	CAPGASGANVLTF	TGTGCCCCCGGGGCCTCTGGGGCCAACGTCCTGACTTTC
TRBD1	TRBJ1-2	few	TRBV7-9	CASSRDRVEGYTF	TGTGCCAGCAGCAGAGACAGGGTGGAAGGCTACACCTTC
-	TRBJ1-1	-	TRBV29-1	CSVEAANTEAFF	TGCAGCGTTGAAGCAGCGAACACTGAAGCTTTCTTT
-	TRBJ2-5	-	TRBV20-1	CSVRRWPRGRETQYF	TGCAGTGTTAGACGCTGGCCCCGAGGAAGGGAGACCCAGTACTTC